Listed here are 20 T cell receptor beta chains from one sample, sequenced in a study of human T cells and chemical hapten exposure (dated by TCRdb to the early 2020s). This sample's time point label indicates: patch test 2, 6 weeks after DPC sensitization. Taken with the paper, the label for treatment or condition translates to: therapeutic diphenylcyclopropenone sensitization with weekly scalp DPC. The method was RACE. Sequencing took place on a NextSeq 500. TCRdb applied fastp at Q25 and MiXCR to the public reads, then kept only in-frame beta chains. Every entry covers one CDR3 protein and lists the most common genes and DNA from its rows. The sample data list more than 70,000 distinct CDR3 sequences, and more than 9% of these were observed just once. Clones ranked in the top ten supply 1.6% of the sample. Sequencing used whole blood, obtained in connection with sensitization to the hapten diphenylcyclopropenone (DPC). These receptors came from a man aged 18 to 30 with alopecia areata. Some clones in this sample may be carry-over from other donors' samples.

This clonotype has just a few counts. The chain employs TRBV18 and TRBJ1-3; D remains unclear. CDR1 is KGHSH and CDR2 is LQKENI in the germline V gene. V lost 4 bases and J lost 8, with 12 bases in between. The CDR3 runs 13 residues. In nucleotides, the CDR3 is TGTGCCAGCTCACAGCCGAATGGGGACACCATATATTTT. Translated, it gives CASSQPNGDTIYF.

The chain recombines TRBV15 with TRBJ2-1; TRBD1 might be the D (5 bases). Per germline, CDR1 LNHNV and CDR2 YYDKDF (reference sequence). Deletions cut 0 bases from V and 6 bases from J, with 6 bases between. The CDR3 contains 13 residues. Written as DNA, the CDR3 is TGTGCCACCAGCAGAGAAGGGGCCAATGAGCAGTTCTTC. Protein product: CATSREGANEQFF.

This clonotype occurred many times. CDR3: CASSRTAEETQYF. The CDR3 DNA is TGTGCCAGCAGCCGCACGGCCGAGGAGACCCAGTACTTC. This chain connects TRBV5-4 to TRBJ2-5; D unclear. This CDR3 spans 13 amino acids. V was pared by 4 bases and J by 5 bases, with 12 bases between. Germline V CDR1 and CDR2: SGHNT, YYREEE (reference sequence).

This clonotype appeared many times. The rearrangement uses TRBV19 and TRBJ2-1; 14 nucleotides match TRBD2. Trimming took 6 bases from V and 7 from J; bases not matched to a gene: 14. CDR3 size: 18 residues. CDR1 is LNHDA and CDR2 is SQIVND in the germline V gene (reference sequence). CDR3 sequence: CASRGLAGGPLITNEQFF. DNA for the CDR3: TGTGCCAGTAGAGGACTAGCGGGGGGACCCCTTATCACGAATGAGCAGTTCTTC.

The rearrangement uses TRBV5-4 and TRBJ2-5; D is undetermined. The CDR3 totals 14 residues. The V gene's germline CDR1 is SGHNT and CDR2 YYREEE (reference sequence). Between the trimmed V and J ends, which lost 0 bases and 4 bases, there was a span of 10 bases. CDR3 region: CASSLGYSGETQYF. In DNA form, the CDR3 reads TGTGCCAGCAGCTTGGGGTATTCGGGAGAGACCCAGTACTTC.

This clonotype was seen a handful of times. The CDR3 protein is CASSAVPLAKNIQYF. The DNA for the CDR3 is TGTGCCAGCAGCGCCGTTCCTTTAGCCAAAAACATTCAGTACTTC. V gene TRBV11-2 combines with J gene TRBJ2-4; D remains unclear. The CDR3 extends over 15 amino acids. V dropped 5 bases and J dropped 0 bases, with 11 bases sitting between them. Germline V gene data show CDR1 as SGHAT and CDR2 as FQNNGV.

The chain has TRBV4-1 and TRBJ2-7; possible D gene TRBD1, 6 bases. This CDR3 spans 14 amino acids. CDR1 is MGHRA and CDR2 is YSYEKL in the germline V gene. Trimming pared 0 bases from V and 1 base from J, leaving 7 bases between. The DNA for the CDR3 is TGCGCCAGCAGCCAAGAAGGACAGTCCTACGAGCAGTACTTC. Translating gives CASSQEGQSYEQYF.

This sequence joins TRBV7-6 and TRBJ2-7, with D possibly being TRBD1 (5 bases). Trimming left V 2 bases short and J 2 bases short, with 10 bases between. The CDR3 is 14 amino acids. Looked up from germline, CDR1 is SGHVS and CDR2 is FNYEAQ. The CDR3 is CASSLTRQTYEQYF. The CDR3 DNA sequence: TGTGCCAGCAGCTTAACTCGACAGACCTACGAGCAGTACTTC.

This clonotype was counted at least ten times. This chain links TRBV29-1 with TRBJ2-7; D remains ambiguous. Germline assignment: CDR1 SQVTM and CDR2 ANQGSEA. The CDR3 is 14 amino acids. The V and J ends lost 6 bases and 3 bases respectively, with 18 bases between them. The CDR3 DNA reads TGCAGCGTGGATATATCGGGCAGTATCTACGAGCAGTACTTC. Protein sequence: CSVDISGSIYEQYF.

As to this clonotype: This sequence may be a read error, since a much larger clone differs from it by one base. The genes are TRBV12-5 and TRBJ1-1; no firm D call. Germline CDR1 LGHNT, CDR2 FRNRAP. The CDR3 is 13 residues long. This chain's CDR3 is CVSGYNPGTEAFF. The CDR3 DNA reads as TGTGTTAGTGGTTACAATCCGGGCACTGAAGCTTTCTTT.

The chain's CDR3 is CASSLGDRESPLHF. As DNA, the CDR3 is TGTGCCAGCAGTTTAGGTGACAGGGAATCACCCCTCCACTTT. This chain joins TRBV12-3 or TRBV12-4 and TRBJ1-6; 7 nucleotides align to TRBD1. The CDR3 loop spans 14 amino acids. Germline trimming cut 1 base from V and 10 bases from J; bases unmatched to any gene: 4.

The chain links TRBV5-1 to TRBJ1-3; no definite D call. Trimming left V 0 bases short and J 7 bases short, with 17 bases between. The CDR3 length is 16 residues. CDR1 and CDR2 (germline): SGHRS, YFSETQ. The chain's CDR3 is CASSLVAGLGGNTIYF. CDR3 nucleotide sequence: TGCGCCAGCAGCTTGGTGGCGGGTCTTGGTGGGAACACCATATATTTT.

This clonotype showed up many times. The V call is TRBV11-2, the J call TRBJ1-4; D ambiguous. V dropped 4 bases and J dropped 4 bases, with 16 bases sitting between them. The CDR3 contains 16 residues. Per the germline V gene, CDR1 is SGHAT and CDR2 is FQNNGV. This CDR3 is CASSYALWTLNEKLFF. CDR3 in DNA: TGTGCCAGCAGCTATGCCCTTTGGACCCTTAATGAAAAACTGTTTTTT.

This clonotype was found a few times. The chain couples TRBV11-3 to TRBJ2-2, with 7 bases that match TRBD2. With V trimmed by 1 base and J by 4 bases, 3 bases remained unmatched. CDR3 length: 15 amino acids. In germline, CDR1 is SGHNT, CDR2 YENEEA. CDR3 sequence reads: CASSLGLAVTGELFF. DNA for the CDR3: TGTGCCAGCAGCTTAGGACTAGCAGTCACCGGGGAGCTGTTTTTT.

Many counts were recorded for this clonotype. V is TRBV7-2 and J is TRBJ1-5; a weak D match, TRBD1 (5 bases). With 1 base removed from V and 4 bases from J, the gap between germline ends came to 8 bases. This CDR3 is built from 14 residues. Germline loops: CDR1 SGHTA, CDR2 FQGNSA. As DNA, the CDR3 is TGTGCCAGCAGCTTAGTTCAGGGAAATCAGCCCCAGCATTTT. This codes for CASSLVQGNQPQHF.

The sample holds a few counts of this clonotype. The chain uses TRBV29-1 and TRBJ2-3; the D gene is possibly TRBD1 (8 bases). Trimming took off 4 bases at V and 1 base at J, with 15 bases between the two ends. Germline V lookup: CDR1 SQVTM, CDR2 ANQGSEA. This CDR3 is built from 15 residues. CDR3 DNA: TGCAGCGTTGGCCCCACAGGGGGGGGCACAGATACGCAGTATTTT. It specifies CSVGPTGGGTDTQYF.

CDR3 nucleotides: TGTGCCAGCAGCTTAACAAGGACAGGGGCGAACACCGGGGAGCTGTTTTTT. This translates into CASSLTRTGANTGELFF. This chain connects TRBV7-2 to TRBJ2-2; 9 bases line up with TRBD1. There are 17 residues in the CDR3. Germline assignment: CDR1 SGHTA and CDR2 FQGNSA. V trimming: 2 bases; J trimming: 0 bases; junction bases outside the gene matches: 4.

Details on this clonotype: One junction end does not reproduce the germline sequence, and a read error may be involved. The CDR3 loop is CASSQRGELLF. The CDR3 region has the DNA TGTGCCAGCAGCCAACGGGGGGAGCTGCTTTTT. The rearrangement uses TRBV3-1 and TRBJ2-2; 7 bases align to TRBD2. The CDR3 loop spans 11 amino acids. CDR1 LGHDT and CDR2 YNNKEL come from the germline V gene (reference sequence).

The V and J genes are TRBV7-9 and TRBJ1-3; 8 bases map to TRBD1. This CDR3 is built from 17 residues. In germline, CDR1 is SEHNR, CDR2 FQNEAQ (reference sequence). The J segment lost 0 bases and the V segment lost 3 bases, leaving 7 bases of the junction unmatched. CDR3 protein: CASSFGQGPLSGNTIYF. As DNA, the CDR3 is TGTGCCAGCAGCTTCGGACAGGGCCCTCTCTCTGGAAACACCATATATTTT.

This clonotype was detected many times. The chain combines TRBV7-2 with TRBJ1-1; D remains unclear. Looked up from germline, CDR1 is SGHTA and CDR2 is FQGNSA. V lost 1 base, J lost 1 base, and 4 bases lay in between. The CDR3 consists of 13 residues. This chain's CDR3 is CASSLDRNTEAFF. The CDR3 region has the DNA TGTGCCAGCAGCTTAGACAGGAACACTGAAGCTTTCTTT. The whole variable domain, remainder taken from reference TRBV7-2 and TRBJ1-1, is GAGVSQSPSNKVTEKGKDVELRCDPISGHTALYWYRQSLGQGLEFLIYFQGNSAPDKSGLPSDRFSAERTGGSVSTLTIQRTQQEDSAVYLCASSLDRNTEAFFGQGTRLTVV.